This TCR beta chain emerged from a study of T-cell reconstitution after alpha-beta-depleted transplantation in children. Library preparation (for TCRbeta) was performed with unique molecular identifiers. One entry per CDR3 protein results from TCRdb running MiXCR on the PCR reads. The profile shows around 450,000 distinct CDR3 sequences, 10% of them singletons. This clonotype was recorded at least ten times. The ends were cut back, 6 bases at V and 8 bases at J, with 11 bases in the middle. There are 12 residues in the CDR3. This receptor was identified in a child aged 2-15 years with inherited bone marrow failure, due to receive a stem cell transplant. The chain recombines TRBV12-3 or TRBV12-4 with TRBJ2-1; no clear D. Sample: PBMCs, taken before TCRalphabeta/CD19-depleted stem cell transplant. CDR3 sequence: CASRSLGDEQFF. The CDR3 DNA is TGTGCCAGCAGGTCGCTAGGAGATGAGCAGTTCTTC.